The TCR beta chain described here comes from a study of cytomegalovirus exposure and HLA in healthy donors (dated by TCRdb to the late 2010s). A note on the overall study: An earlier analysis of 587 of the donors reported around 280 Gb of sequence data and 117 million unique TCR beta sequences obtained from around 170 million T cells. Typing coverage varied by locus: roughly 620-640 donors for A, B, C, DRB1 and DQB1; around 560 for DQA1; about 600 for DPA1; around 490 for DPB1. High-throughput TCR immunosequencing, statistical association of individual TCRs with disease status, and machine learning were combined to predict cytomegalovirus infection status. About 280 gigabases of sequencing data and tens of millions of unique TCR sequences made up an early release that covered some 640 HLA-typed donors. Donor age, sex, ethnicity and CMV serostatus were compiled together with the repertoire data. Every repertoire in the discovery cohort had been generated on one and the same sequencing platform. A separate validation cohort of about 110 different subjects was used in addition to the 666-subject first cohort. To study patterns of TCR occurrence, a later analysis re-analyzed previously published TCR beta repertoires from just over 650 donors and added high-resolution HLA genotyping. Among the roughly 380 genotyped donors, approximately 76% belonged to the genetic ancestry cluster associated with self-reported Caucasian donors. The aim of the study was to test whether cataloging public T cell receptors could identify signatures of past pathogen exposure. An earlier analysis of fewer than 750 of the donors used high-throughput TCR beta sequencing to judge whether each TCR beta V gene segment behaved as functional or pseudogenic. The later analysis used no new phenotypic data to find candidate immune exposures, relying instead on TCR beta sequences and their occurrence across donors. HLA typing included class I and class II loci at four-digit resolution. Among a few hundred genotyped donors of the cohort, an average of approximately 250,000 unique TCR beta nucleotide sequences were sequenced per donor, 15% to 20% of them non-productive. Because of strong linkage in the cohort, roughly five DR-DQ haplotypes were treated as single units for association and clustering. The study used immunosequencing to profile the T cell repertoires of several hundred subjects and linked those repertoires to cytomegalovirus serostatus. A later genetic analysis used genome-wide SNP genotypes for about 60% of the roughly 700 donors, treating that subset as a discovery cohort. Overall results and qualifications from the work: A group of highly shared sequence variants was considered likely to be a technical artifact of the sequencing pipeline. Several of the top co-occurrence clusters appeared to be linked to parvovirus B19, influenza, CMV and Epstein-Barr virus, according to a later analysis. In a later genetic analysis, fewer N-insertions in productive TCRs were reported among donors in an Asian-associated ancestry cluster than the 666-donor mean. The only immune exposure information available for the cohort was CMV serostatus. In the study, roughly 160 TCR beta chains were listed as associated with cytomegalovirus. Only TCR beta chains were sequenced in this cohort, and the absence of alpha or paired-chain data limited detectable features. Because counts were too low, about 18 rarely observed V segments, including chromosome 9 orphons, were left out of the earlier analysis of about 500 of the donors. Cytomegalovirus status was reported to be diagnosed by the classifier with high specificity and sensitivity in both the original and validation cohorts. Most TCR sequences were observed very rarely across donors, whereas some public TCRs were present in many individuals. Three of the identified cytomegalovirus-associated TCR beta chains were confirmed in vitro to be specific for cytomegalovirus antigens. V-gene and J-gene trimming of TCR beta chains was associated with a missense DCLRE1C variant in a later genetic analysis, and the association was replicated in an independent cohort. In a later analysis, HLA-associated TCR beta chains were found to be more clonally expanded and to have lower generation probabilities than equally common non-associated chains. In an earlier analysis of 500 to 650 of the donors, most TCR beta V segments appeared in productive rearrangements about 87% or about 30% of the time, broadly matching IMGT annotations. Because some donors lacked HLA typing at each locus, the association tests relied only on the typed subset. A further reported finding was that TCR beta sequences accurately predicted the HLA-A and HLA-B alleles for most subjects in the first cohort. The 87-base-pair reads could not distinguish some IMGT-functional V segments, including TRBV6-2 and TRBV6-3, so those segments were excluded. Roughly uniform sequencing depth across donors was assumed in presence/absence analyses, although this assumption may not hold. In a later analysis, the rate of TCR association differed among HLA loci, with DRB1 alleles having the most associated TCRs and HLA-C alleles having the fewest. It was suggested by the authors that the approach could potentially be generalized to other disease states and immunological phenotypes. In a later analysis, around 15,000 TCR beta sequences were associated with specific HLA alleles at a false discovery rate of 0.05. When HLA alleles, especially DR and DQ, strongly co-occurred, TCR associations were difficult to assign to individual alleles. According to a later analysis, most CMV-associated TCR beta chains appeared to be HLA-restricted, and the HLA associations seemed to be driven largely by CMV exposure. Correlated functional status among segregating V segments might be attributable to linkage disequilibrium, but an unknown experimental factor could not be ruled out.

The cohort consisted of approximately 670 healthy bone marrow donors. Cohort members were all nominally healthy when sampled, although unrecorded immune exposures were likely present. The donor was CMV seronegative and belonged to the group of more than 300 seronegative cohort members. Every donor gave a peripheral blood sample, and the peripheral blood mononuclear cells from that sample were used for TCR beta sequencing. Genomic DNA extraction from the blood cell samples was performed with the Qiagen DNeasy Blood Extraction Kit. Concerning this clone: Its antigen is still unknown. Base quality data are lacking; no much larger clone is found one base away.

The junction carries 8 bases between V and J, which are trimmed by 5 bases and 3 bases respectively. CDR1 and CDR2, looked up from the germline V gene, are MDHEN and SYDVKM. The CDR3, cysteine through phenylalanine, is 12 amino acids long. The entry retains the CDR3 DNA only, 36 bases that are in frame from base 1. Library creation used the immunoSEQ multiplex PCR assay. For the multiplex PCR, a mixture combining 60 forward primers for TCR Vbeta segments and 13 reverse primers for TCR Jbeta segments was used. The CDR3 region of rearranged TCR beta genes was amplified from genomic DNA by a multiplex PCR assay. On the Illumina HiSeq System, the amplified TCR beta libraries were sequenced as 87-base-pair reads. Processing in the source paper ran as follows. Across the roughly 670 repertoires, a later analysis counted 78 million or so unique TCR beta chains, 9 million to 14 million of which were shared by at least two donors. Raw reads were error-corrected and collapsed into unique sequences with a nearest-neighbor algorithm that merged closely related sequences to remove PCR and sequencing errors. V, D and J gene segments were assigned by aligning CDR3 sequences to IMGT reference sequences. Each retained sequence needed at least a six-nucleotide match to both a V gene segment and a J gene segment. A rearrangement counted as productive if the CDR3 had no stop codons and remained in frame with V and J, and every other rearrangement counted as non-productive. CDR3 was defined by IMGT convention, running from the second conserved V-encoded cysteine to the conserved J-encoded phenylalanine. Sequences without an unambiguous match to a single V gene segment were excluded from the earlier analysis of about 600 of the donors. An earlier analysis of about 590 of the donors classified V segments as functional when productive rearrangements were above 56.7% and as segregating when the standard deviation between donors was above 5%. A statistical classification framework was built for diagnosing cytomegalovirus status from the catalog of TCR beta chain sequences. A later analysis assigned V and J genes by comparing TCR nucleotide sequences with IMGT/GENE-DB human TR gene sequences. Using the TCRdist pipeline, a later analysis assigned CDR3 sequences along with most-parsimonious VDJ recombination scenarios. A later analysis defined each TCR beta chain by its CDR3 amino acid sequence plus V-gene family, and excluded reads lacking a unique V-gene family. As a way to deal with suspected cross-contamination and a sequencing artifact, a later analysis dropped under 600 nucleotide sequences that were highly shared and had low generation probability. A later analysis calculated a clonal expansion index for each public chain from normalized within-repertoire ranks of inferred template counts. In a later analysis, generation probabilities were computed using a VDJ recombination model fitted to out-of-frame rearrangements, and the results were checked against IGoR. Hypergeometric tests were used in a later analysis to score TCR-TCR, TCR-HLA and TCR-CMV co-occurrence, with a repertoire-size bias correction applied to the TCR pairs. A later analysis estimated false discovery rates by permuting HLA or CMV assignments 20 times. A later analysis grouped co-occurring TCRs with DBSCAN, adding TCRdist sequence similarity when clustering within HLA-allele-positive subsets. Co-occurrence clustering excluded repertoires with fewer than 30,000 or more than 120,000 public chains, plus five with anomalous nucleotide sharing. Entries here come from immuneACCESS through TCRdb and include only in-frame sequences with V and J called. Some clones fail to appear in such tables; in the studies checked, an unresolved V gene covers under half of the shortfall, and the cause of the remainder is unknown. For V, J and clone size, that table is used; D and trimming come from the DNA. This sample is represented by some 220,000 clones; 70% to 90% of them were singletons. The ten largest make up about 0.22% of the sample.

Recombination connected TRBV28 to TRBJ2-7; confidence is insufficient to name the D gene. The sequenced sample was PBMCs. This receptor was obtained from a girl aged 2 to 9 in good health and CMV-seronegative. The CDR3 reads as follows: CASSQFIYEQYF. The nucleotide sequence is TGTGCCAGCAGTCAGTTTATCTACGAGCAGTACTTC.